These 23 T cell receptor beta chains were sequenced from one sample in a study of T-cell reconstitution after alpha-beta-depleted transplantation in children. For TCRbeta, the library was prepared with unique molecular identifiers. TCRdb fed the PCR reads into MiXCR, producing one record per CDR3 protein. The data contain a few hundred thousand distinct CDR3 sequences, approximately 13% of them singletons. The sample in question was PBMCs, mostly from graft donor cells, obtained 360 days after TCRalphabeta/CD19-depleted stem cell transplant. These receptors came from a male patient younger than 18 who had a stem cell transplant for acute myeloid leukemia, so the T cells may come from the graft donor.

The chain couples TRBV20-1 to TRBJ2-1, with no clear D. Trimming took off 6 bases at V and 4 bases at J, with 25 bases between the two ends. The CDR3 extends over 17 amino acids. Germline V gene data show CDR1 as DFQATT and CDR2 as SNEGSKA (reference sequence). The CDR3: CSAPLLPPSPYYNEQFF. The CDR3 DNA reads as TGCAGTGCACCATTGCTACCCCCTAGTCCCTATTACAATGAGCAGTTCTTC.

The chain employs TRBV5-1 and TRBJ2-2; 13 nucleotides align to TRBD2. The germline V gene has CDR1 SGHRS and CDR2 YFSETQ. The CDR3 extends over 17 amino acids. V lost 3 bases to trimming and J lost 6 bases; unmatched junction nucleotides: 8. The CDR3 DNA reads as TGCGCCAGCAGCTACGGGACTAGCGGGATCTTATCCGGGGAGCTGTTTTTT. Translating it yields CASSYGTSGILSGELFF.

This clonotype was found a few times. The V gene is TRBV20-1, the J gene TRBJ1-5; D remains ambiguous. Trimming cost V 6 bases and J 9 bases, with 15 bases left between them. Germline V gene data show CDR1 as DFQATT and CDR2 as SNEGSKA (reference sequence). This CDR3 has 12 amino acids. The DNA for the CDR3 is TGCAGTGCCGACATTGCCCCAGGGCCCCAGCATTTT. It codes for CSADIAPGPQHF.

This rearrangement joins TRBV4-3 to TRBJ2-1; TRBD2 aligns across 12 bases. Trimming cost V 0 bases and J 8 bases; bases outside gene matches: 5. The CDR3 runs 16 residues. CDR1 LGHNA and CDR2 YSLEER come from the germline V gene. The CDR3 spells CASSQDLAGGNDEQFF. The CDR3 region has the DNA TGCGCCAGCAGCCAAGATCTAGCGGGAGGGAATGATGAGCAGTTCTTC.

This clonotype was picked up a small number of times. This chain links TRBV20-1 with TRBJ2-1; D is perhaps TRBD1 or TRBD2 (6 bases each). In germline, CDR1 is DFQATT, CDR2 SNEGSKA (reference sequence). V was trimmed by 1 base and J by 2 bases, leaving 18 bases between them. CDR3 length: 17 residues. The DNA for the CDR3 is TGCAGTGCTAGAGGGGGGGCGGATACCCCCCCCTACAATGAGCAGTTCTTC. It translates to CSARGGADTPPYNEQFF.

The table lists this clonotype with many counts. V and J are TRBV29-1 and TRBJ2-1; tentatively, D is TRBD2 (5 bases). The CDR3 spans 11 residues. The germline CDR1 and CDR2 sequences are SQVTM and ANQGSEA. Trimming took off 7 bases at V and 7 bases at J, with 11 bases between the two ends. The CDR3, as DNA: TGCAGCGCCGTGAGAGGGAATGAGCAGTTCTTC. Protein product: CSAVRGNEQFF.

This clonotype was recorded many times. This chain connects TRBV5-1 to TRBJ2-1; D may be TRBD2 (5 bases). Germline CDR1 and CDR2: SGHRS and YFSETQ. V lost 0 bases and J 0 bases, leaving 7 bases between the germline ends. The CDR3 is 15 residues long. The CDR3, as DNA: TGCGCCAGCAGCTTGGAGCGGAGCTCCTACAATGAGCAGTTCTTC. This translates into CASSLERSSYNEQFF.

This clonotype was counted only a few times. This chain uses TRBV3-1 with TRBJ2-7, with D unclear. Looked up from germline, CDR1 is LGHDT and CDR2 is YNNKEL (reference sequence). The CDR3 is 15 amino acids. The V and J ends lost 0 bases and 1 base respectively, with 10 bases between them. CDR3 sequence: CASSQDGGRSYEQYF. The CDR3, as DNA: TGTGCCAGCAGCCAAGACGGCGGAAGATCCTACGAGCAGTACTTC.

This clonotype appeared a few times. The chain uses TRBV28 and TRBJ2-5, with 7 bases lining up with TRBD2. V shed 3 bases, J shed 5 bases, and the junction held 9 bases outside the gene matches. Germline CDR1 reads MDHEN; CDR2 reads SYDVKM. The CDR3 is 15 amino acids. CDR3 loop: CASSFRVAGRETQYF. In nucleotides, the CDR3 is TGTGCCAGCAGTTTTCGTGTCGCCGGGAGGGAGACCCAGTACTTC.

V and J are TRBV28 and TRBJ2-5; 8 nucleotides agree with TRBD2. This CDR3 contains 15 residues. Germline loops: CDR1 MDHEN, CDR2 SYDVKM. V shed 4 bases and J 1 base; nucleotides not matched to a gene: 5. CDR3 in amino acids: CASSCHREGQETQYF. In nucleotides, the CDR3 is TGTGCCAGCAGTTGCCATCGGGAGGGCCAAGAGACCCAGTACTTC. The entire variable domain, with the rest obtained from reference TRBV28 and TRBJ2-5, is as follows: DVKVTQSSRYLVKRTGEKVFLECVQDMDHENMFWYRQDPGLGLRLIYFSYDVKMKEKGDIPEGYSVSREKKERFSLILESASTNQTSMYLCASSCHREGQETQYFGPGTRLLVL.

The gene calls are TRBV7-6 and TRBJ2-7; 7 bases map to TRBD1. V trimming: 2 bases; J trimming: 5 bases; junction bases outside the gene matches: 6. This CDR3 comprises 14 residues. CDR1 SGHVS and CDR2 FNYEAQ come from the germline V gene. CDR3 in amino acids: CASSLNRGDDEQYF. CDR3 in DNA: TGTGCCAGCAGCTTAAACAGGGGAGACGACGAGCAGTACTTC.

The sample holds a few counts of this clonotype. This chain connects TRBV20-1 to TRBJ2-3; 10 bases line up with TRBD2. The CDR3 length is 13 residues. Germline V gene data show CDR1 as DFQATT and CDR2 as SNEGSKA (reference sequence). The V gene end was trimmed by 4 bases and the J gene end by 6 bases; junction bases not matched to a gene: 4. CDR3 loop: CSATSGRVDTQYF. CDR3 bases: TGCAGTGCTACAAGCGGGAGGGTCGATACGCAGTATTTT.

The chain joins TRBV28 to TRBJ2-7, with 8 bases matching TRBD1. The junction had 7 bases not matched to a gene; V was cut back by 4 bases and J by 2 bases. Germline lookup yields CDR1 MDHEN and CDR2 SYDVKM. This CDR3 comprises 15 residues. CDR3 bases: TGTGCCAGCAGTTCTTCTGACAGGGGAGCCTACGAGCAGTACTTC. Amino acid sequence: CASSSSDRGAYEQYF.

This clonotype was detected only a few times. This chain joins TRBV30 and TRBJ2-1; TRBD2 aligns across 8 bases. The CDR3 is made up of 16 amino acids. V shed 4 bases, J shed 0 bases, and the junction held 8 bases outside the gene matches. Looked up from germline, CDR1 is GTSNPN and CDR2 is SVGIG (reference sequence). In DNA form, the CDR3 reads TGTGCCTGGACCGAATTAAGCGGGAGCTCCTACAATGAGCAGTTCTTC. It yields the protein CAWTELSGSSYNEQFF.

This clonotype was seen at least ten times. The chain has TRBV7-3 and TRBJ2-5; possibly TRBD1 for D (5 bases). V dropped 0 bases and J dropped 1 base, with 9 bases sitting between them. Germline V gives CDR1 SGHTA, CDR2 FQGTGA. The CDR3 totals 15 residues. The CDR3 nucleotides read TGTGCCAGCAGCTTAACGGGGCCCAGCCAAGAGACCCAGTACTTC. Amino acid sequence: CASSLTGPSQETQYF.

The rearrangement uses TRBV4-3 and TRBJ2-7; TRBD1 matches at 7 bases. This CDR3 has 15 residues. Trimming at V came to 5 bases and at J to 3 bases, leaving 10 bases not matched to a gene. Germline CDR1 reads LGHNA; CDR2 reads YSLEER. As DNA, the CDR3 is TGCGCCAGCAGCAGACGACAGGGCGAAAGCTACGAGCAGTACTTC. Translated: CASSRRQGESYEQYF.

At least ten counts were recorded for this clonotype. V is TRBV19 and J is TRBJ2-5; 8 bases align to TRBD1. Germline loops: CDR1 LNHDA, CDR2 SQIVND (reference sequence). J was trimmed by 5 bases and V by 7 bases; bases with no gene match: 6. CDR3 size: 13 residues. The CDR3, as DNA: TGTGCCAGTAACAAGACAGGGGTCGAGACCCAGTACTTC. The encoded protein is CASNKTGVETQYF.

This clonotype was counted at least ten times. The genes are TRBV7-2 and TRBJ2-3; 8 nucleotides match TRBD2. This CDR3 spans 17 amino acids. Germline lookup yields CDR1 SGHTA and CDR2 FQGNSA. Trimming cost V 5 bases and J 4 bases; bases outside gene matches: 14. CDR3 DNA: TGTGCCAGCAGCCCCGAGATAGCGGGATATGGGCCAGATACGCAGTATTTT. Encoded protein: CASSPEIAGYGPDTQYF. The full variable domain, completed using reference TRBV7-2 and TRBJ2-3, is GAGVSQSPSNKVTEKGKDVELRCDPISGHTALYWYRQSLGQGLEFLIYFQGNSAPDKSGLPSDRFSAERTGGSVSTLTIQRTQQEDSAVYLCASSPEIAGYGPDTQYFGPGTRLTVL.

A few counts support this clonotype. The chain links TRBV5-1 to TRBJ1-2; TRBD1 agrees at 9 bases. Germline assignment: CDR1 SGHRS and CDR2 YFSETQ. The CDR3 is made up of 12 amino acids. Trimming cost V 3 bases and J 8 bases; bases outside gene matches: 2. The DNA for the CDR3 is TGCGCCAGCAGCTGGGACAGGGTAGGCTACACCTTC. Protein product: CASSWDRVGYTF.

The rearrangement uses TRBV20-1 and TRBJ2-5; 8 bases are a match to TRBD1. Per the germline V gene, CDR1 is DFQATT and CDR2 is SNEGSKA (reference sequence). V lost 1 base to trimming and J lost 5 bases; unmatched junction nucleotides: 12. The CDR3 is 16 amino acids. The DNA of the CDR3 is TGCAGTGCTAGAGTAAATCAGGGGGCGCGGTGGGAGACCCAGTACTTC. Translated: CSARVNQGARWETQYF.

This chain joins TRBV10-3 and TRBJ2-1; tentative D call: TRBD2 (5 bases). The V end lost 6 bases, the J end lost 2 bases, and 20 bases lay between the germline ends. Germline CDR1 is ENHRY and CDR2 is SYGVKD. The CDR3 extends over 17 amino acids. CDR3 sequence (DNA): TGTGCCATCAGAACCGGTGATACTAGTATCCCCTACAATGAGCAGTTCTTC. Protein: CAIRTGDTSIPYNEQFF.

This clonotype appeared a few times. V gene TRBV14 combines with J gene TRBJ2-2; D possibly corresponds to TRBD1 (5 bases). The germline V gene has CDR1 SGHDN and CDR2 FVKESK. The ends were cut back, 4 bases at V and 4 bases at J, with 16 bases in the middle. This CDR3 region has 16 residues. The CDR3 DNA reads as TGTGCCAGCAGCCCTACTGCTAGACAGATCACCGGGGAGCTGTTTTTT. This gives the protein CASSPTARQITGELFF.

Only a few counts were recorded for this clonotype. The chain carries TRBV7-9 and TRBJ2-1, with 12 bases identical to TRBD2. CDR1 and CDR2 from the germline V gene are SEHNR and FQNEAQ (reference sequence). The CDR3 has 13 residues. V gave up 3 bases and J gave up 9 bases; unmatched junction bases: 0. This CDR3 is CASSLGLAGEQFF. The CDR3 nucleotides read TGTGCCAGCAGCTTGGGACTAGCGGGTGAGCAGTTCTTC.